This T cell receptor beta chain was documented in a study of cytomegalovirus exposure and HLA in healthy donors. Study-wide background: The Caucasian-associated ancestry cluster held around 81% of 398 genotyped donors. Study-wide points: According to a later analysis, most TCR beta chains associated with CMV appeared HLA-restricted. Some public TCRs appeared in many individuals, while most sequences were rare.

This CDR3 region has 15 residues. Germline V gene sequence: CDR1 SGDLS, CDR2 YYNGEE. With V trimmed by 2 bases and J by 4 bases, 7 bases remained unmatched. 13 Jbeta primers and 60 Vbeta primers were used for the PCR. Sequenced by immunoSEQ multiplex PCR; TCRdb stores in-frame clones only, minus some. This sample has approximately 180,000 clones, with 65% to 75% found just once. As to this clone: The antigen remains unidentified.

The sequenced material came from PBMCs. The sequence was obtained from a human donor in good health. The J gene is TRBJ2-5, the V gene TRBV9, with 8 bases that match TRBD2. CDR3 nucleotides: TGTGCCAGCAGCGTCGGGGGGGCCCAAGTAGAGACCCAGTACTTC. Translation: CASSVGGAQVETQYF.